A selection of T cell receptor beta chains follows, all from one sample in a study of shared clonotypes between healthy human individuals. The method was immunoSEQ multiplex PCR; TCRdb's version includes in-frame clones alone and lacks a portion of them. The sample shows roughly 2.6 million clones, more than 90% of them seen only once. Input material: naive CD4+ T cells sorted from blood. The receptors stem from a young man in good health. Both conserved end residues are part of each CDR3. The D gene is left open where the match is weak. Size tells how often a clone was seen (once, few, many) or the class of an expanded clone, and some rows leave it out.

j_call d_call v_call clone_size cdr3_nt cdr3_aa
TRBJ2-1 - TRBV5-1 - TGCGCCAGCAGCTTGGGTTGGAGCTCCTACAATGAGCAGTTCTTC CASSLGWSSYNEQFF
TRBJ2-7 TRBD1 TRBV5-1 - TGCGCCAGCCGAAGAGGGACAGGTTCCTACGAGCAGTACTTC CASRRGTGSYEQYF
TRBJ1-6 - TRBV5-6 - TGTGCCAGCAGCTCGAGCAGGGGCTCCTATAATTCACCCCTCCACTTT CASSSSRGSYNSPLHF
TRBJ1-6 TRBD1 TRBV27 - TGTGCCAGCAGTTTAGCCATGACAGGGTCTATAACTTCACCCCTCCACTTT CASSLAMTGSITSPLHF
TRBJ2-2 TRBD1 TRBV10-3 - TGTGCCATCAGTACCGGGACAGAAAACACCGGGGAGCTGTTTTTT CAISTGTENTGELFF
TRBJ2-7 - TRBV6-5 - TGTGCCAGCAGTTCGAGAGAAGGGTTCCAATTCTACGAGCAGTACTTC CASSSREGFQFYEQYF
TRBJ1-1 - TRBV29-1 - TGCAGCGTTGACCCTCATACTACGGGGCGTCTTATGAACACTGAAGCTTTCTTT CSVDPHTTGRLMNTEAFF
TRBJ2-7 TRBD1 TRBV14 once TGTGCCAGCAGCCAAAGGAGGACAGGGGGCCCCTACGAGCAGTACTTC CASSQRRTGGPYEQYF
TRBJ2-3 TRBD2 TRBV4-3 - TGCGCCAGCAGCCAGCTAGCGGGAGCCCGCACAGATACGCAGTATTTT CASSQLAGARTDTQYF
TRBJ1-1 - TRBV18 once TGTGCCAGCTCACCCACGGGGGCTGGGACTGAAGCTTTCTTT CASSPTGAGTEAFF
TRBJ2-1 - TRBV6-5 - TGTGCCAGCACCCTAACGGGAGCCTCCTACAATGAGCAGTTCTTC CASTLTGASYNEQFF
TRBJ1-3 - TRBV18 - TGTGCCAGCTCACCGGGGGAAGCAGGAAACACCATATATTTT CASSPGEAGNTIYF
TRBJ2-7 TRBD2 TRBV9 - TGTGCCAGCAGCCCCCCGGGACTAGTGCTCGAGCAGTACTTC CASSPPGLVLEQYF
TRBJ2-7 TRBD2 TRBV7-9 - TGTGCCAGCAGCTTTCGGGGCGGGAGGGTCGCCTACGAGCAGTACTTC CASSFRGGRVAYEQYF
TRBJ2-5 - TRBV19 - TGTGCCAGTAGTATGAAGGGACATCAGTACTTC CASSMKGHQYF
TRBJ1-1 - TRBV5-1 few TGCGCCAGCAGCCTTGATTTGAACACTGAAGCTTTCTTT CASSLDLNTEAFF
TRBJ2-1 TRBD2 TRBV7-6 - TGTGCCAGCAGCTCCAACGGGCTAGCGGTCTACAATGAGCAGTTCTTC CASSSNGLAVYNEQFF
TRBJ1-1 - TRBV6-5 - TGTGCCAGCAGCGGCACAGAAATGAACACTGAAGCTTTCTTT CASSGTEMNTEAFF
TRBJ1-1 - TRBV18 - TGTGCCAGCTCACCACCGGAGACAAGGAACACTGAAGCTTTCTTT CASSPPETRNTEAFF
TRBJ1-2 - TRBV19 - TGTGCCAGTAGTAGGGAAGGACATGGCTACACCTTC CASSREGHGYTF
TRBJ2-2 - TRBV5-1 - TGCGCCAGCAGCTTGATTCAGGGTGGGTCCGGGGAGCTGTTTTTT CASSLIQGGSGELFF
TRBJ2-1 - TRBV27 - TGTGCCAGCAACCGGGGGGCTTCGACCTACAATGAGCAGTTCTTC CASNRGASTYNEQFF
TRBJ1-6 - TRBV6-1 - TGTGCCAGCAGTGACAAACTGGGTTATAATTCACCCCTCCACTTT CASSDKLGYNSPLHF
TRBJ2-5 - TRBV5-4 - TGTGCCAGCAGCAACGGGATCCAAGAGACCCAGTACTTC CASSNGIQETQYF
TRBJ1-2 TRBD1 TRBV18 - TGTGCCAGCTCACCACGACAGGGCGAGGGCTACACCTTC CASSPRQGEGYTF
TRBJ2-3 TRBD2 TRBV2 - TGTGCCAGCAGAACTAGCGGGGGGGGGACAGATACGCAGTATTTT CASRTSGGGTDTQYF
TRBJ2-1 TRBD2 TRBV18 - TGTGCCAGCTCACCGTCGAGCGGGGGGGGTGATGAGCAGTTCTTC CASSPSSGGGDEQFF
TRBJ2-7 - TRBV18 - TGTGCCAGCTCACCCGGATCCCAGCACTACGAGCAGTACTTC CASSPGSQHYEQYF
TRBJ2-5 - TRBV5-1 - TGCGCCAGCAGCTTTACCCAAGAGACCCAGTACTTC CASSFTQETQYF